These T cell receptor beta chains were read from a single sample in a study of shared clonotypes between healthy human individuals. TCRdb's table, derived via immunoSEQ multiplex PCR, lists solely in-frame clones and lacks some. The sample holds about 2 million clones; roughly 95% are singletons and the top ten take 0.9% to 1.3%. Sequenced: naive CD8+ T cells sorted from blood. The receptors were gathered from a man aged 18-30 years in good health. Each CDR3 is given with its conserved first and last residue. The D gene is left open where the match is weak. Size is stated for part of the rows, as once, few or many counts, or as a class when the clone is expanded.

J	size	D	V	DNA	CDR3
TRBJ2-3	.	.	TRBV4-3	TGCGCCAGCAGCCAAGAGGCCGGAACTAGCACAGATACGCAGTATTTT	CASSQEAGTSTDTQYF
TRBJ2-7	.	.	TRBV6-5	TGTGCCAGCAGGCCCCTTGGAGGGAACTACGAGCAGTACTTC	CASRPLGGNYEQYF
TRBJ2-1	once	.	TRBV28	TGTGCCAGCAGTGATAACAATGAGCAGTTCTTC	CASSDNNEQFF
TRBJ2-2	once	.	TRBV27	TGTGCCAGCAGGGTAGCAGTAGGCGGGGAGCTGTTTTTT	CASRVAVGGELFF
TRBJ2-5	.	.	TRBV6-6	TGTGCCAGCAGTTACGCGGGACAGAGCCAAGAGACCCAGTACTTC	CASSYAGQSQETQYF
TRBJ1-1	.	.	TRBV10-2	TGCGCCAGCGGCGGGACGCCTATGAACACTGAAGCTTTCTTT	CASGGTPMNTEAFF
TRBJ2-2	.	.	TRBV9	TGTGCCAGTCGGGGGCAGGGCACCGGGGAGCTGTTTTTT	CASRGQGTGELFF
TRBJ2-2	.	TRBD2	TRBV4-1	TGCGCCAGCAGCAGCGGGACTAGCGGGAAAATAAACACCGGGGAGCTGTTTTTT	CASSSGTSGKINTGELFF
TRBJ1-1	.	.	TRBV28	TGTGCCAGCAGTTGGGGGTCGGGGACTGAAGCTTTCTTT	CASSWGSGTEAFF
TRBJ1-3	.	.	TRBV28	TGTGCCAGCAGTTTGGGGTTACATTCTGGAAACACCATATATTTT	CASSLGLHSGNTIYF
TRBJ2-7	.	.	TRBV7-6	TGTGCCAGCAGCTCGGGCTTCTACGAGCAGTACTTC	CASSSGFYEQYF
TRBJ2-5	.	.	TRBV7-9	TGTGCCAGCACCTCCGAAGAGACCCAGTACTTC	CASTSEETQYF
TRBJ2-1	.	TRBD2	TRBV10-3	TGTGCCATCAGTGAGTCTAGCGGGACCACCTACAATGAGCAGTTCTTC	CAISESSGTTYNEQFF
TRBJ1-2	.	TRBD1	TRBV7-9	TGTGCCAGCAGCTTCGGCCCCGGACAGGGGATTTATGGCTACACCTTC	CASSFGPGQGIYGYTF
TRBJ2-7	.	TRBD2	TRBV4-1	TGCGCCAGCAGCCATTCTAGCGGGGGGGCAGTCGAGCAGTACTTC	CASSHSSGGAVEQYF
TRBJ1-6	.	TRBD1	TRBV28	TGTGCCAGCAGTTTTTCACAGGGGCAGAGCTCCTATAATTCACCCCTCCACTTT	CASSFSQGQSSYNSPLHF
TRBJ2-7	.	TRBD1	TRBV4-1	TGCGCCAGCAGCCACGGACAGGGGTTACCCTACGAGCAGTACTTC	CASSHGQGLPYEQYF
TRBJ2-5	.	.	TRBV27	TGTGCCAGCAGTTTCGAGTACCAAGAGACCCAGTACTTC	CASSFEYQETQYF
TRBJ1-2	.	TRBD1	TRBV7-8	TGTGCCAGCAGCTCAGGGGACAGCCTCCTCTATGGCTACACCTTC	CASSSGDSLLYGYTF
TRBJ2-1	.	TRBD2	TRBV9	TGTGCCAGCAGCGTAGCCAGCGGGGGTATGGATGAGCAGTTCTTC	CASSVASGGMDEQFF
TRBJ1-2	.	.	TRBV7-9	TGTGCCAGCAGCGGGGCTGGGCCGCAATTTAGTAGTGGCTACACCTTC	CASSGAGPQFSSGYTF
TRBJ2-2	.	.	TRBV13	TGTGCCAGCAGCCTCGCAGGAGGGGAGCTGTTTTTT	CASSLAGGELFF
TRBJ1-6	.	.	TRBV5-5	TGTGCCAGCAGCTTAACCCAGGGAGGCTATAATTCACCCCTCCACTTT	CASSLTQGGYNSPLHF
TRBJ2-1	.	TRBD2	TRBV27	TGTGCCAGCAGTCTTATTAATCCCTCCGGGACTACGTACAATGAGCAGTTCTTC	CASSLINPSGTTYNEQFF
TRBJ2-1	.	TRBD2	TRBV7-2	TGTGCCAGCAGCTTAAATCGGGGGGGCAGCGATGAGCAGTTCTTC	CASSLNRGGSDEQFF
TRBJ2-7	.	TRBD1	TRBV4-2	TGTGCCAGCAGTTCCGACAGGGGAAACCTCTACGAGCAGTACTTC	CASSSDRGNLYEQYF
TRBJ2-2	.	.	TRBV6-5	TGTGCCAGCAGTCCGTCAGGGGCCGGGGAGCTGTTTTTT	CASSPSGAGELFF
TRBJ2-7	.	.	TRBV27	TGTGCCAGCAGTTACGGCAACTCCTACGAGCAGTACTTC	CASSYGNSYEQYF
TRBJ2-7	.	TRBD2	TRBV7-8	TGTGCCAGCAGCTTAGGTCTAGCGGGAGGTCCTAGCTCCTACGAGCAGTACTTC	CASSLGLAGGPSSYEQYF
TRBJ2-1	.	.	TRBV4-3	TGCGCCAGCAGCCCCGCGGGGTTTTTGGATGAGCAGTTCTTC	CASSPAGFLDEQFF
TRBJ1-2	.	TRBD1	TRBV27	TGTGCCAGCAGTTTCTACGGAGGGGGCTTAAATGGCTACACCTTC	CASSFYGGGLNGYTF
TRBJ2-1	.	TRBD2	TRBV4-3	TGCGCCAGCAGTAGCACTAGCGGGAGGGCTAATGAGCAGTTCTTC	CASSSTSGRANEQFF
TRBJ2-7	.	TRBD2	TRBV9	TGTGCCAGCAGCTCGGGGGGAATGTTCGACGAGCAGTACTTC	CASSSGGMFDEQYF
TRBJ1-2	.	.	TRBV27	TGTGCCAGCAGTTTTATTACGGCAGGGAGATTCTATGGCTACACCTTC	CASSFITAGRFYGYTF
TRBJ2-1	.	.	TRBV27	TGTGCCAGCAGTTTAGGGGTAGTCGGTGAGCAGTTCTTC	CASSLGVVGEQFF
TRBJ2-5	.	.	TRBV11-2	TGTGCCAGTCAGGGAGGAGAGACCCAGTACTTC	CASQGGETQYF
TRBJ2-5	.	.	TRBV2	TGTGCCAGCACAGGGGAAGAGACCCAGTACTTC	CASTGEETQYF
TRBJ2-7	.	TRBD2	TRBV11-3	TGTGCCAGCAGCTTAGTGCCCCTAGCGACTAGCGGGCCAGATCCCTACGAGCAGTACTTC	CASSLVPLATSGPDPYEQYF
TRBJ2-1	.	.	TRBV11-3	TGTGCCAGCAGCTTCCGACTAGACAATGAGCAGTTCTTC	CASSFRLDNEQFF
TRBJ1-1	.	.	TRBV13	TGTGCCAGCAACTACTTCGGAACGAACACTGAAGCTTTCTTT	CASNYFGTNTEAFF
TRBJ2-1	.	.	TRBV6-1	TGTGCCAGCAGAGAACCGAGTTACAATGAGCAGTTCTTC	CASREPSYNEQFF
TRBJ2-7	.	.	TRBV11-2	TGTGCCAGCAGCCCCTCGGCTACCTACGAGCAGTACTTC	CASSPSATYEQYF
TRBJ2-1	.	TRBD2	TRBV13	TGTGCCAGCAGCTTACTACTAGCGGGAGTAGCAAATGAGCAGTTCTTC	CASSLLLAGVANEQFF
TRBJ2-1	.	.	TRBV4-1	TGCGCCAGCAGCCAAGATCCTGTTTACAATGAGCAGTTCTTC	CASSQDPVYNEQFF
TRBJ2-5	.	.	TRBV13	TGTGCCAGCAGTGATCTGGGGGAAGAGACCCAGTACTTC	CASSDLGEETQYF
TRBJ2-5	.	TRBD1	TRBV12-5	TGTGCTAGTGGTTTGGCCGGACAGGAGTTAAAAGAGACCCAGTACTTC	CASGLAGQELKETQYF
TRBJ2-7	.	.	TRBV5-1	TGCGCCAGCAGCCTCAGAACGACAGTCTCCTACGAGCAGTACTTC	CASSLRTTVSYEQYF
TRBJ2-1	.	TRBD2	TRBV7-8	TGTGCCACCATACACGGGGGGGCCCCCTACAATGAGCAGTTCTTC	CATIHGGAPYNEQFF
TRBJ1-2	.	.	TRBV7-9	TGTGCCAGCAGCTTAGAAGGGACCAGATATGGCTACACCTTC	CASSLEGTRYGYTF
TRBJ2-7	.	.	TRBV5-4	TGTGCCAGCAGCTTGGAGGGGACGAGCTCCTACGAGCAGTACTTC	CASSLEGTSSYEQYF
TRBJ2-7	.	.	TRBV4-1	TGCGCCAGCAGCCAACAGGGCTCTACATCCTACGAGCAGTACTTC	CASSQQGSTSYEQYF
TRBJ2-7	.	.	TRBV5-5	TGTGCCAGCAGCTTGCCACCAACCCCGTACTACGAGCAGTACTTC	CASSLPPTPYYEQYF
TRBJ2-7	.	TRBD1	TRBV4-1	TGCGCCAGCAGCCAAGATGGGACAGGGGGCTCCTACGAGCAGTACTTC	CASSQDGTGGSYEQYF
TRBJ2-7	.	.	TRBV2	TGTGCCAGCGCGAGTCGGACCGTCGGCGAGCAGTACTTC	CASASRTVGEQYF
TRBJ1-4	.	.	TRBV7-9	TGTGCCAGCAGCTCTACAGGAACTGCAACTAATGAAAAACTGTTTTTT	CASSSTGTATNEKLFF
TRBJ1-2	.	TRBD1	TRBV9	TGTGCCAGCAGCGCAACATATGTGACAGGGTCTTCTGGCTACACCTTC	CASSATYVTGSSGYTF
TRBJ2-7	.	.	TRBV30	TGTGCCTGGGCGGCAGGGTGGGACGAGCAGTACTTC	CAWAAGWDEQYF
TRBJ2-1	.	TRBD2	TRBV30	TGTGCCTGGACCTCAGTCGGACTAGCGGGACTCTCCTACAATGAGCAGTTCTTC	CAWTSVGLAGLSYNEQFF
TRBJ2-5	.	TRBD2	TRBV28	TGTGCCAGCAGTTATCCCGGGACTAGCGGGGCCAAACTAAGGATGGAGACCCAGTACTTC	CASSYPGTSGAKLRMETQYF
TRBJ2-3	.	TRBD2	TRBV7-9	TGTGCCAGCAGCTTAACGCTAGCGGGAGTAGATACGCAGTATTTT	CASSLTLAGVDTQYF